The rows below give T cell receptor beta chains drawn from one sample of a study of shared clonotypes between healthy human individuals. TCRdb's copy holds only in-frame clones and misses some; the assay was immunoSEQ multiplex PCR. The table includes about 1 million clones, around 76% detected once. Sequenced: memory CD4+ T cells sorted from blood. The source of these receptors is a man younger than 30 in good health. The conserved cysteine and the conserved F or W are not part of the CDR3 here. D genes are given only for firm matches. Clone size, where shown, is once, few, many, or a class for clones that have expanded.

TRBJ2-1 few TRBD1 TRBV5-1 ASSLQGAGYNEQF
TRBJ2-7 NA NA TRBV6-1 ASSEALSVPSYEQY
TRBJ1-1 NA TRBD1 TRBV7-9 ASTPNRGNTEAF
TRBJ2-7 NA NA TRBV6-6 ASSYSGAFEQY
TRBJ1-2 NA NA TRBV15 ATSSHSEGGFYGYT
TRBJ2-5 few TRBD1 TRBV7-2 ASSLGNPGQGRETQY
TRBJ1-5 NA NA TRBV18 ASSPTGNQPQH
TRBJ1-2 NA NA TRBV7-2 ASSLGAGVSYGYT
TRBJ2-7 NA NA TRBV27 ASSLSLRGKRYEQY
TRBJ2-7 NA NA TRBV28 ASSLSTSLYEQY
TRBJ1-5 NA NA TRBV9 ASSGNRGSTIGSNQPQH
TRBJ1-1 NA TRBD1 TRBV2 ASSGDSINTEAF
TRBJ2-3 NA NA TRBV11-2 ASSPDLKSGDTQY
TRBJ2-5 NA TRBD1 TRBV6-1 ASRGTVKETQY
TRBJ2-7 NA TRBD1 TRBV7-9 ASSLGQGEGRVMDYEQY
TRBJ2-5 NA NA TRBV5-1 ASKQGETQY
TRBJ1-1 NA TRBD1 TRBV19 ASSPFRGTETRISFEAF
TRBJ1-2 NA NA TRBV5-6 ASSYRALNYGYT
TRBJ2-5 NA NA TRBV7-9 ASSLAAGSGETQY
TRBJ1-3 many NA TRBV5-1 ASPPRGGQTGNTIY
TRBJ1-6 NA TRBD1 TRBV27 ASSTDREDLNSPLH
TRBJ1-6 NA TRBD1 TRBV19 ARRDRSRSPLH
TRBJ2-1 NA NA TRBV5-1 ASSLGSAPSSYNEQF
TRBJ1-2 NA NA TRBV29-1 SVGSYNYGYT
TRBJ2-7 NA TRBD2 TRBV28 ATAGGREQY
TRBJ2-1 few NA TRBV11-2 ASSLGGIADSYNEQF
TRBJ2-6 NA NA TRBV18 ASSPDRYSSGANVLT
TRBJ2-5 once TRBD2 TRBV7-2 ASSRGLATGQETQY
TRBJ2-1 few TRBD2 TRBV27 ASSPRSSGGRNEQF
TRBJ2-1 NA TRBD2 TRBV5-1 ASHTLAGSYNEQF
TRBJ2-7 NA NA TRBV30 AWSYMKRRVY
TRBJ2-5 once TRBD2 TRBV28 ASSPLAGAQETQY
TRBJ2-7 NA NA TRBV27 ASSLHLWSYEQY
TRBJ2-3 NA NA TRBV29-1 SVGILGIAQTDTQY
TRBJ2-5 few TRBD2 TRBV18 ASSPWTSGRQSGETQY
TRBJ2-7 NA TRBD2 TRBV11-2 ASSVTSGSYEQY
TRBJ1-1 NA TRBD1 TRBV5-8 ASSLGTGKMNTEAF
TRBJ1-1 NA TRBD1 TRBV6-5 ASSYSSGQGAEAF
TRBJ1-4 few NA TRBV6-1 ASSEVGGEKLF
NA once NA TRBV29-1 SVTSPGGEQY
TRBJ2-3 NA TRBD2 TRBV5-1 ASSPPGLARTTDTQY
TRBJ1-1 NA NA TRBV5-4 ASSPPRGSVSTEAF
TRBJ2-3 NA NA TRBV7-9 ASSPPGLRATDTQY
TRBJ1-6 NA TRBD1 TRBV7-2 ASSSDRDSPLH
TRBJ1-2 NA TRBD1 TRBV28 ASTPSGQGANYGYT
TRBJ1-1 NA NA TRBV5-1 ASSLAGSSLEAF
TRBJ1-2 once TRBD1 TRBV6-1 ASKYRGGNYGYT
TRBJ1-5 NA TRBD1 TRBV5-8 ASSHKTGFNQPQH